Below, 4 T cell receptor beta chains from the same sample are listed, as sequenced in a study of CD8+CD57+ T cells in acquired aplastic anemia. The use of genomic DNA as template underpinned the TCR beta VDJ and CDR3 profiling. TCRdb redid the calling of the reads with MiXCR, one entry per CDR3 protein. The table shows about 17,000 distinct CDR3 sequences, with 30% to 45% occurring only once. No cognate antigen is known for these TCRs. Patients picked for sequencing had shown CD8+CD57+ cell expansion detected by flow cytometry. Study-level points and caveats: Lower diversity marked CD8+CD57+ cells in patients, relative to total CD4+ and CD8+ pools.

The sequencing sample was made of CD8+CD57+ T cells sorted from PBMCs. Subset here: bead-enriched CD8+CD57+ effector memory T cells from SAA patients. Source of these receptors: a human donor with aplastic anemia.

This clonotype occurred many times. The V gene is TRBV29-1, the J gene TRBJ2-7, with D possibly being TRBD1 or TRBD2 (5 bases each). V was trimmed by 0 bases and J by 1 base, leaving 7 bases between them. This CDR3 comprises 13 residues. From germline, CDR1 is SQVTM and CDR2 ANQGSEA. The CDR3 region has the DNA TGCAGCGTTGAAGAGGGACGTTCCTACGAGCAGTACTTC. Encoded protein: CSVEEGRSYEQYF.

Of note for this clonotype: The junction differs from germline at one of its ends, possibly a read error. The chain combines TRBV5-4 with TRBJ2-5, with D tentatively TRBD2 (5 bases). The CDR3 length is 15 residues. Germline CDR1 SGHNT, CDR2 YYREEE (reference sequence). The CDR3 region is CASSPGGGSQGTQYF. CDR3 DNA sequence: TGTGCCAGCAGCCCTGGAGGTGGATCCCAAGGGACCCAGTACTTC.

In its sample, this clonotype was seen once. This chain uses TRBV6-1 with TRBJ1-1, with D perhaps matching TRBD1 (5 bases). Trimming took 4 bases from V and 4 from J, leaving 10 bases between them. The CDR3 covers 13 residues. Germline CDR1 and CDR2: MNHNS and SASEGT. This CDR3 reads CASSATQGTEAFF. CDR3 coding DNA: TGTGCCAGCAGTGCGACCCAGGGCACTGAAGCTTTCTTT.

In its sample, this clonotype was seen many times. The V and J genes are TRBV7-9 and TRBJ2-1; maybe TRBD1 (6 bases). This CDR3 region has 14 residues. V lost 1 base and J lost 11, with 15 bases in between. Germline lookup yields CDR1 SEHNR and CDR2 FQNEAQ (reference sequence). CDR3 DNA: TGTGCCAGCAGCTTAGATGTTGGGGACACCAAGCAGTTCTTC. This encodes CASSLDVGDTKQFF.